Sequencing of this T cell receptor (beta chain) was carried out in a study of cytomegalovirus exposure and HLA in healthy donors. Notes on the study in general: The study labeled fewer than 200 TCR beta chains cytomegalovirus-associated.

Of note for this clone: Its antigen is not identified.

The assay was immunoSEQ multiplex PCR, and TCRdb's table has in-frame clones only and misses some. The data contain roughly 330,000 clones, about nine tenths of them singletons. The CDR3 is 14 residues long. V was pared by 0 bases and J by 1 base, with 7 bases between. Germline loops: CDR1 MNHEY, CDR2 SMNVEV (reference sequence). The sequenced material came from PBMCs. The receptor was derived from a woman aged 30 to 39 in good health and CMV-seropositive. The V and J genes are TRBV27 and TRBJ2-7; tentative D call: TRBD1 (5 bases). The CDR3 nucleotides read TGTGCCAGCAGTTTATCCCCAGGGTCCTACGAGCAGTACTTC. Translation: CASSLSPGSYEQYF.